Given below is one T cell receptor beta chain in context. Its antigen is still unknown. CD45RO-negative, CCR7-selected cells formed the naive CD8 fraction, which excluded terminally differentiated effector memory CD45RA+ cells. The donors, healthy adults who were HIV-negative, had experienced no recent acute infections or vaccinations. The sample is drawn from a study of shared clonotypes between healthy human individuals. Regarding the study as a whole: Among several donors, about 5% of naive CD4 clonotypes were found in common.

The assay ran at deep level. Sequenced by immunoSEQ multiplex PCR; TCRdb stores in-frame clones only, minus some. The data show 550,000 to 650,000 clones, around 96% seen once. CDR1 SGHDN and CDR2 FVKESK come from the germline V gene. This CDR3 comprises 15 residues. Trimming stripped 1 base from V and 2 bases from J, with 12 bases between. This TCR derives from a woman younger than 45 in good health. This chain links TRBV14 with TRBJ2-7; either TRBD1 or TRBD2 may fit D (5 bases each). Sequencing was carried out using naive CD8+ T cells sorted from blood. CDR3 sequence reads: CASSQGRQGPYEQYF. The CDR3 nucleotides read TGTGCCAGCAGCCAAGGTAGGCAGGGACCCTACGAGCAGTACTTC.